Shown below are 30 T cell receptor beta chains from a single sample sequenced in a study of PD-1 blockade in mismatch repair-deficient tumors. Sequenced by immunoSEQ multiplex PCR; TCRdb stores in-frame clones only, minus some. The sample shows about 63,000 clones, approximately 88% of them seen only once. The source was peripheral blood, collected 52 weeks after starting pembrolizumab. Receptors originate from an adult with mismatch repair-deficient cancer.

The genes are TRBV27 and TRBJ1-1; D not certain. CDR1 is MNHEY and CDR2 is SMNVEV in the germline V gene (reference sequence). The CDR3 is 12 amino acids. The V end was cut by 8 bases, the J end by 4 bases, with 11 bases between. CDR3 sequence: CASRTAGTEAFF. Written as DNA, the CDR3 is TGTGCCAGCCGAACGGCGGGCACTGAAGCTTTCTTT.

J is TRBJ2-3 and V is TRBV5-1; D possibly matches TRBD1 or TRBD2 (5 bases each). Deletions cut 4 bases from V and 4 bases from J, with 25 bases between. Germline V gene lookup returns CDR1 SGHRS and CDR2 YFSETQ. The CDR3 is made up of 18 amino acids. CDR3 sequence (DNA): TGCGCCAGCAGCCCCAGAGGGGCGAGGACCCCGAGGGCAGATACGCAGTATTTT. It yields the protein CASSPRGARTPRADTQYF.

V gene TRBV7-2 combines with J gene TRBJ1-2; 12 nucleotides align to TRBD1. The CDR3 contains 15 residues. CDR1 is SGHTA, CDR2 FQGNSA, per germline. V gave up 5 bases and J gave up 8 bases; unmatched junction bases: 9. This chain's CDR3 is CASSLGTGGRQGYTF. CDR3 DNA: TGTGCCAGCAGCCTAGGGACAGGGGGCCGTCAGGGCTACACCTTC.

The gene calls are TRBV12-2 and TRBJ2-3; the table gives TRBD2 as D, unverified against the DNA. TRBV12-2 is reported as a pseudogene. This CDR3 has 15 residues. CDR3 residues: CASRIPRLRTDTQYF. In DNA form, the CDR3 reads TGTGCAAGTCGCATACCTAGGCTGCGGACAGATACGCAGTATTTT.

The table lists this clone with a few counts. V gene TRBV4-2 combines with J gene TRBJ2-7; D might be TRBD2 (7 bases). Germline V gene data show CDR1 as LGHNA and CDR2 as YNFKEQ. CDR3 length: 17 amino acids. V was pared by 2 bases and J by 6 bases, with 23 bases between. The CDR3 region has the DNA TGTGCCAGCAGCCAATTGTCGAAGACGGGGGGCTTCTCCGAGCAGTACTTC. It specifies CASSQLSKTGGFSEQYF.

The CDR3, as DNA: TGTGCCAGCAGTAGACTAGCGGGAGATTCCAATGAGCAGTTCTTC. Its protein product is CASSRLAGDSNEQFF. The chain joins TRBV6-5 to TRBJ2-1, with 12 bases aligning to TRBD2. With 5 bases clipped from V and 6 bases from J, the junction kept 5 bases outside the gene matches. The germline gives CDR1 MNHEY, CDR2 SVGAGI. There are 15 residues in the CDR3.

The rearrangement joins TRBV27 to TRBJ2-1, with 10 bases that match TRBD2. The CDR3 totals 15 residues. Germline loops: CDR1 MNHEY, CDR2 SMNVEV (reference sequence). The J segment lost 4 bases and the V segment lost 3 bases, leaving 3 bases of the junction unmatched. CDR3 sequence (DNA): TGTGCCAGCAGTTTTGGGACTAGCGCTTACAATGAGCAGTTCTTC. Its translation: CASSFGTSAYNEQFF.

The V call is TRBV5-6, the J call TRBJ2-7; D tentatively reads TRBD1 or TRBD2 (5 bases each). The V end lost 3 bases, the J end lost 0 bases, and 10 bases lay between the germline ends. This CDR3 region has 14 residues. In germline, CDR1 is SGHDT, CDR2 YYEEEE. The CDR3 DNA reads TGTGCCAGCAGCTGGGGGACGAGCTCCTACGAGCAGTACTTC. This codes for CASSWGTSSYEQYF. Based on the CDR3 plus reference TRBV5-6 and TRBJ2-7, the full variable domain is DAGVTQSPTHLIKTRGQQVTLRCSPKSGHDTVSWYQQALGQGPQFIFQYYEEEERQRGNFPDRFSGHQFPNYSSELNVNALLLGDSALYLCASSWGTSSYEQYFGPGTRLTVT.

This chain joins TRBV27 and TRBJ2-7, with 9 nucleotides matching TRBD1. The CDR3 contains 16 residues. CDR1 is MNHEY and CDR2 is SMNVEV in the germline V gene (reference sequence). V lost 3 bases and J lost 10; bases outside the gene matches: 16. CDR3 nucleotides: TGTGCCAGCAGTTTTACGGCGACGGGACAGGGAGTTCCCCAGTACTTC. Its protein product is CASSFTATGQGVPQYF.

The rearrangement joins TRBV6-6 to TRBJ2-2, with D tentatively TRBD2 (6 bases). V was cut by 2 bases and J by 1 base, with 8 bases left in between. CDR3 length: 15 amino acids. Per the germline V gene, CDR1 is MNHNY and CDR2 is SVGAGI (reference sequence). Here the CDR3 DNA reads TGTGCCAGCAGTTACGCGGGGAGGAACACCGGGGAGCTGTTTTTT. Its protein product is CASSYAGRNTGELFF.

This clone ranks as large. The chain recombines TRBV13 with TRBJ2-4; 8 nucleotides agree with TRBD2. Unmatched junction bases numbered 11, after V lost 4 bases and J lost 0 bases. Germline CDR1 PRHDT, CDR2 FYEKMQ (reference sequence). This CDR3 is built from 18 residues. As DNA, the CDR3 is TGTGCCAGCAGCTCGTCTCAGAGCGGGAGCGAAGCCAAAAACATTCAGTACTTC. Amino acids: CASSSSQSGSEAKNIQYF.

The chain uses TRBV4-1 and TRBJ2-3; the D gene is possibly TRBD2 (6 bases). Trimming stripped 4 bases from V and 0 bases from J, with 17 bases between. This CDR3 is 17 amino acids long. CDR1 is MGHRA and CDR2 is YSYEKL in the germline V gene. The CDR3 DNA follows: TGCGCCAGCAGCCCGAACGGGGGAACTCAGAGCACAGATACGCAGTATTTT. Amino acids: CASSPNGGTQSTDTQYF.

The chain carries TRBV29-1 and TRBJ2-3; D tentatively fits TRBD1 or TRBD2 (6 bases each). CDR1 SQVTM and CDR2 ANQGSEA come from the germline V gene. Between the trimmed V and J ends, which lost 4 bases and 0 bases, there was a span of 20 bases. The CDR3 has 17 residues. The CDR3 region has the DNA TGCAGCGTTGTAGGGGGGTGGTTGGCGGATAGCACAGATACGCAGTATTTT. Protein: CSVVGGWLADSTDTQYF.

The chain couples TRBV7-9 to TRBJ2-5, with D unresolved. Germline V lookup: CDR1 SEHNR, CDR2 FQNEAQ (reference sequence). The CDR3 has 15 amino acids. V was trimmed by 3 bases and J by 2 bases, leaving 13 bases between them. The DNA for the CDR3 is TGTGCCAGCAGCTTGGAGCTAGGGTGGCAAGAGACCCAGTACTTC. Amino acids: CASSLELGWQETQYF.

This CDR3 reads CASSQGYGYGYTF. DNA for the CDR3: TGTGCCAGTAGTCAGGGTTACGGCTATGGCTACACCTTC. The J gene is TRBJ1-2, the V gene TRBV19; the D gene is possibly TRBD1 (5 bases). The V and J ends lost 5 bases and 4 bases respectively, with 11 bases between them. The CDR3 has 13 residues. Germline lookup yields CDR1 LNHDA and CDR2 SQIVND (reference sequence). The variable domain in full, with the rest retrieved from reference TRBV19 and TRBJ1-2, is DGGITQSPKYLFRKEGQNVTLSCEQNLNHDAMYWYRQDPGQGLRLIYYSQIVNDFQKGDIAEGYSVSREKKESFPLTVTSAQKNPTAFYLCASSQGYGYGYTFGSGTRLTVV.

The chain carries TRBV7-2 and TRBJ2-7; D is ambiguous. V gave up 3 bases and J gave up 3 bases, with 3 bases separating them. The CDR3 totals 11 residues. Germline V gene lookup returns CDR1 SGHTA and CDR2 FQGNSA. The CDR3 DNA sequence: TGTGCCAGCAGCTTGATCTACGAGCAGTACTTC. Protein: CASSLIYEQYF.

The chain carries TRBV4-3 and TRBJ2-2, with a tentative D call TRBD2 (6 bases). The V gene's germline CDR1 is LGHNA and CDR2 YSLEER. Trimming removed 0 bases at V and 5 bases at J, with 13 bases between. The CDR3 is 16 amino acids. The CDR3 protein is CASSQDRAGGTGELFF. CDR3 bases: TGCGCCAGCAGCCAAGATAGGGCAGGAGGGACCGGGGAGCTGTTTTTT.

CDR3 nucleotides: TGCGCCAGCAGCTTGTCACAGAACTACAATGAGCAGTTCTTC. It is translated as CASSLSQNYNEQFF. The genes are TRBV5-1 and TRBJ2-1; D not resolved. This CDR3 is built from 14 residues. Germline loops: CDR1 SGHRS, CDR2 YFSETQ. Trimming shortened V by 1 base and J by 3 bases, and 8 bases separated the two germline ends.

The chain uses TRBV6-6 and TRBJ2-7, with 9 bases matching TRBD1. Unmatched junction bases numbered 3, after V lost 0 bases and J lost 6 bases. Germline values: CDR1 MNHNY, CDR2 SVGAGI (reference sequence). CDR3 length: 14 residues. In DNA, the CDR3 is TGTGCCAGCAGTTACTCGAGGACAGGGGTCGAGCAGTACTTC. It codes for CASSYSRTGVEQYF.

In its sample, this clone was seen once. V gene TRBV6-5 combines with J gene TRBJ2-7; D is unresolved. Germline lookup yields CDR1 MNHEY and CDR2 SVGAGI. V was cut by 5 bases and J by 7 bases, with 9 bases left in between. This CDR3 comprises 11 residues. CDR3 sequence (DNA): TGTGCCAGCAGTCCCGGACGGGAGCAGTACTTC. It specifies CASSPGREQYF.

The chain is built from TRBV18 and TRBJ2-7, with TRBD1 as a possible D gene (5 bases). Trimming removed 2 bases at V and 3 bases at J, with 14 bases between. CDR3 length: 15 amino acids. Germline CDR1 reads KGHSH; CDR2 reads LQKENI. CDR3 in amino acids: CASSPSSDTIYEQYF. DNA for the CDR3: TGTGCCAGCTCACCAAGTTCGGACACCATCTACGAGCAGTACTTC. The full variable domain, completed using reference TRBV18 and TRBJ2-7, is NAGVMQNPRHLVRRRGQEARLRCSPMKGHSHVYWYRQLPEEGLKFMVYLQKENIIDESGMPKERFSAEFPKEGPSILRIQQVVRGDSAAYFCASSPSSDTIYEQYFGPGTRLTVT.

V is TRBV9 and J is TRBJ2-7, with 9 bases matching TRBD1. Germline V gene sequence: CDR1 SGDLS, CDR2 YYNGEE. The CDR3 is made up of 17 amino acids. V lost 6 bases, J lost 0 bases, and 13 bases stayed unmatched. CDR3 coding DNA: TGTGCCAGCACCCCCGGGACAGGGATTTACAGCTCCTACGAGCAGTACTTC. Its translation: CASTPGTGIYSSYEQYF.

DNA of the CDR3: TGCGCCAGCAGCCAAGGCTGGGGGTACAATGAGCAGTTCTTC. It yields the protein CASSQGWGYNEQFF. This chain joins TRBV4-1 and TRBJ2-1; D is tentatively TRBD1 or TRBD2 (5 bases each). Trimming pared 1 base from V and 4 bases from J, leaving 8 bases between. Germline CDR1 and CDR2: MGHRA and YSYEKL. CDR3 size: 14 residues.

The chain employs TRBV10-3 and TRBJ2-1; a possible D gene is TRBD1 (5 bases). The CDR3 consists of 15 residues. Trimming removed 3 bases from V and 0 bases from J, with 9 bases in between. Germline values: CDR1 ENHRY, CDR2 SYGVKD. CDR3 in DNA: TGTGCCATCAGTGACTGGCAGGGCTCCTACAATGAGCAGTTCTTC. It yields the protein CAISDWQGSYNEQFF.

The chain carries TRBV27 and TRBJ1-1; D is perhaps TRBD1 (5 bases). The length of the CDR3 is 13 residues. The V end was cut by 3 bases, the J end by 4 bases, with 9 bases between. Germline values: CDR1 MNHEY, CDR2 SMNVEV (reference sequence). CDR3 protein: CASSLGRGTEAFF. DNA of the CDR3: TGTGCCAGCAGTTTGGGGAGGGGCACTGAAGCTTTCTTT.

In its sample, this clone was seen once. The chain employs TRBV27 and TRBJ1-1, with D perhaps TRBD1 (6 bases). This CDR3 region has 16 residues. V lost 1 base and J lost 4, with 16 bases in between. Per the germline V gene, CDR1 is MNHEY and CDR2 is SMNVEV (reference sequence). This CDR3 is CASSLLSQGLGTEAFF. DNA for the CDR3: TGTGCCAGCAGTTTATTGAGTCAGGGGTTAGGCACTGAAGCTTTCTTT.

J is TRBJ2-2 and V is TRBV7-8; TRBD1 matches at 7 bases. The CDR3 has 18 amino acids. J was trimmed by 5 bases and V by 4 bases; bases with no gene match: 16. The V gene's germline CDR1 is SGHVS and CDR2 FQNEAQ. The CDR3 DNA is TGTGCCAGCAGCTCAAGGATAATGACAGGGATGCGGACCGGGGAGCTGTTTTTT. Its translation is CASSSRIMTGMRTGELFF.

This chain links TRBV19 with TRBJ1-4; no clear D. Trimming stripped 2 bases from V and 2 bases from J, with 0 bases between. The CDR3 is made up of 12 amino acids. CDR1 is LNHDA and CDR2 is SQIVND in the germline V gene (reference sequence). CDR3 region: CASSITNEKLFF. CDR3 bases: TGTGCCAGTAGTATAACTAATGAAAAACTGTTTTTT.

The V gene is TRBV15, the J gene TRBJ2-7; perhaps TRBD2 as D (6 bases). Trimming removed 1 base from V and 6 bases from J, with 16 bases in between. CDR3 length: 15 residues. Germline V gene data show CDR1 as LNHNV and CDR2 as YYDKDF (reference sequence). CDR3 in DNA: TGTGCCACCAGCAGAGGGGGAACGCGGGGTGGCGAGCAGTACTTC. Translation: CATSRGGTRGGEQYF.

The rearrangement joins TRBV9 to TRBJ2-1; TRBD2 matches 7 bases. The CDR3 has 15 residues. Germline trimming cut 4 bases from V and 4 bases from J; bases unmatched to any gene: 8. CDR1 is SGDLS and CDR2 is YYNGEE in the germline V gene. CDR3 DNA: TGTGCCAGCAGCCTGGGGGGGTTCCTTTACAATGAGCAGTTCTTC. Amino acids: CASSLGGFLYNEQFF.